Listed below are T cell receptor beta chains from one sample, sequenced in a study of OX40 agonist ivuxolimab in advanced cancers. Clones were read by immunoSEQ multiplex PCR, and TCRdb kept only the in-frame ones, dropping some. The sample has some 84,000 clones; 92% are singletons. This specimen consisted of CD4+ or CD8+ T cells sorted from blood, obtained in a trial of the OX40 agonist ivuxolimab. The receptors shown here come from an adult with an advanced solid tumor such as melanoma, head and neck, liver or kidney cancer. The conserved cysteine and the conserved F or W are not part of the CDR3 here.

TRBV9	TRBJ1-6	13	ASNQDGGGHSPLH
TRBV25-1	TRBJ2-5	14	ASSESPTGPEGTQY
TRBV5-6	TRBJ1-2	12	ASSLVTANYGYT
TRBV7-9	TRBJ1-2	11	ASGGTANYGYT
TRBV25-1	TRBJ1-1	10	ASSQGSTEAF
TRBV2	TRBJ1-3	12	ASSPVPPGNTIY
TRBV5-1	TRBJ2-7	12	ASSLAVGPGEQY
TRBV21-1	TRBJ1-2	19	ASFGSNTRYGGRPNNYGYT
TRBV2	TRBJ1-5	14	ASRETMGQTDQPQH
TRBV13	TRBJ2-3	18	ASSSRVSPEVGNPTDTQY
TRBV7-8	TRBJ2-7	14	ASSPLGELGSYEQY
TRBV29-1	TRBJ1-2	13	SVKPRDRGYYGYT
TRBV27	TRBJ2-1	9	ASRLAGEQF
TRBV2	TRBJ2-1	14	ASTHNPGQTYNEQF
TRBV7-2	TRBJ2-7	13	ASSSGTGGFYEQY
TRBV10-1	TRBJ2-7	15	ASSEPGLAGGLYEQY
TRBV19	TRBJ1-1	18	ASTRENIGFRSSMNTEAF
TRBV30	TRBJ1-2	11	AWSTRSGYGYT
TRBV28	TRBJ1-1	12	ASSLTLGDTEAF
TRBV4-1	TRBJ2-7	12	ASSQVPTGYEQY
TRBV5-8	TRBJ1-2	15	ASSLGTGQQEVYGYT
TRBV9	TRBJ1-2	13	ASSVEGAGAHGYT
TRBV10-3	TRBJ2-5	12	AISEGGSQETQY
TRBV7-6	TRBJ1-1	13	ASSLEGGGLTEAF
TRBV7-6	TRBJ1-6	14	ASSLVGARGNSPLH
TRBV2	TRBJ1-5	12	ASSEDRGAQPQH
TRBV10-2	TRBJ2-1	11	ASSEGVLNEQF
TRBV10-3	TRBJ2-5	13	AISEPDRLQETQY
TRBV2	TRBJ2-1	12	ASSIWGAYNEQF
TRBV7-9	TRBJ2-1	11	ASSLIGIDEQF
TRBV2	TRBJ1-5	13	ASSEAGGGNQPQH
TRBV7-6	TRBJ2-3	12	ASSSGLNTDTQY
TRBV6-5	TRBJ1-2	11	ASSYSGSDGYT
TRBV4-1	TRBJ1-5	12	ASSQDAGYQPQH
TRBV7-7	TRBJ2-5	12	ASGLAGGLETQY
TRBV13	TRBJ2-7	12	ASSLGLDSYEQY
TRBV4-2	TRBJ2-1	14	ASSQAEDFGYNEQF
TRBV30	TRBJ1-1	11	AWDTGGNTEAF
TRBV19	TRBJ1-2	9	ASNDSGGYT
TRBV13	TRBJ2-1	11	ASSSGRYNEQF
TRBV14	TRBJ2-1	12	ASRGSGSYNEQF
TRBV7-2	TRBJ1-3	14	ASSPRTTVSGNTIY
TRBV11-1	TRBJ2-5	13	ASSLRADPSRDQY
TRBV11-1	TRBJ2-3	16	ASSLWGEDRIATDTQY
TRBV7-2	TRBJ2-2	14	ASRAGGSLNTGELF
TRBV11-1	TRBJ1-2	11	ASSIDRNYGYT
TRBV9	TRBJ2-1	14	ASRALWGGDYNEQF
TRBV27	TRBJ1-2	11	ASGTGGNYGYT
TRBV11-2	TRBJ1-1	10	ASSLVGLLAF
TRBV13	TRBJ2-7	12	ASSLGASAYEQY
TRBV6-1	TRBJ2-1	13	ASSEMNMSYNEQF
TRBV6-5	TRBJ2-5	10	ASWSGGETQY
TRBV13	TRBJ1-1	12	ASSLQGATTEAF
TRBV5-6	TRBJ2-4	14	ASSLLLAAAKNIQY